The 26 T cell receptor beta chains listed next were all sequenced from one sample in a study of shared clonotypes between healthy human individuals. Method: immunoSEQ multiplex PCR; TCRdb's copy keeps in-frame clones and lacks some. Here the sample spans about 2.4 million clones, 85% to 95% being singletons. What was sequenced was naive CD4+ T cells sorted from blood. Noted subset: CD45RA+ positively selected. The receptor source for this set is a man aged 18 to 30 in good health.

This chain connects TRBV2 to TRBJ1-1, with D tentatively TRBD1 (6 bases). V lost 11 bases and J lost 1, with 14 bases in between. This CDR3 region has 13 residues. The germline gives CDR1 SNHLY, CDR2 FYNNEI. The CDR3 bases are TGTGCCTACTCAGGGGAGGGGAACACTGAAGCTTTCTTT. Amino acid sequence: CAYSGEGNTEAFF. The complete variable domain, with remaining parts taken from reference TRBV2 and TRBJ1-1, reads EPEVTQTPSHQVTQMGQEVILRCVPISNHLYFYWYRQILGQKVEFLVSFYNNEISEKSEIFDDQFSVERPDGSNFTLKIRSTKLEDSAMYFCAYSGEGNTEAFFGQGTRLTVV.

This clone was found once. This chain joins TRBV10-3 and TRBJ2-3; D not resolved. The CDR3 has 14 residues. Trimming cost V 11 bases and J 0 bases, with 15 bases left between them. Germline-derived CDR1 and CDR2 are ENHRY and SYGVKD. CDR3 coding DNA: TGTGCCGTAAGTTCTACAACTAGCACAGATACGCAGTATTTT. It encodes CAVSSTTSTDTQYF.

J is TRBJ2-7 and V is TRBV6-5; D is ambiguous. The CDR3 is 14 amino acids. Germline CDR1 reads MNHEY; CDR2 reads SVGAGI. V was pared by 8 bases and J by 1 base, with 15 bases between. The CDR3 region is CASQRLKLSYEQYF. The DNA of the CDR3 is TGTGCCAGCCAGCGCCTGAAACTTTCCTACGAGCAGTACTTC.

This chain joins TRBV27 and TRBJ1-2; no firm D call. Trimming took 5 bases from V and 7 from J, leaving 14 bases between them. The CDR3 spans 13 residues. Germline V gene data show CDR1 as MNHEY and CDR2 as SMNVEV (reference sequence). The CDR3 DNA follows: TGTGCCAGCAGTAGGCCGGGTAGTGGTGGCTACACCTTC. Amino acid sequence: CASSRPGSGGYTF.

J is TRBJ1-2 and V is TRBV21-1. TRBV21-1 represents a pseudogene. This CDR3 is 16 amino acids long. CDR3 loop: CASGRYPGDPNYGYTF. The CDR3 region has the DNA TGTGCCAGCGGCAGATACCCCGGGGACCCTAACTATGGCTACACCTTC.

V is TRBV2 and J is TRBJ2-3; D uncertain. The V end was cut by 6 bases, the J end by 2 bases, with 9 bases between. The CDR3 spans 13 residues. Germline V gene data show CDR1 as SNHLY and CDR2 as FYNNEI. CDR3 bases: TGTGCCAGCAGGAGACTTTTCACAGATACGCAGTATTTT. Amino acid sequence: CASRRLFTDTQYF. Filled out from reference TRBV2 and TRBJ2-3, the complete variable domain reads EPEVTQTPSHQVTQMGQEVILRCVPISNHLYFYWYRQILGQKVEFLVSFYNNEISEKSEIFDDQFSVERPDGSNFTLKIRSTKLEDSAMYFCASRRLFTDTQYFGPGTRLTVL.

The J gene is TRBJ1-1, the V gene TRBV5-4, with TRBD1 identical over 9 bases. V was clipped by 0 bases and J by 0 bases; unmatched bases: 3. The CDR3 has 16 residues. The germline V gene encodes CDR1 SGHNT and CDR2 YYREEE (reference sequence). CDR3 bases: TGTGCCAGCAGCTTGGGATGGGACAGGGTGAACACTGAAGCTTTCTTT. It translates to CASSLGWDRVNTEAFF.

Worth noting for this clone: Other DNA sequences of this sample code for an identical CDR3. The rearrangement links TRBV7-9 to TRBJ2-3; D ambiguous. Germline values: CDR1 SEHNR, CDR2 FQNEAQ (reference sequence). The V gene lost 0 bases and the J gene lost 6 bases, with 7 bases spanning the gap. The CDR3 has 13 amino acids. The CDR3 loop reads CASSLALGDTQYF. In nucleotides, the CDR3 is TGTGCCAGCAGCTTAGCGCTTGGGGATACGCAGTATTTT.

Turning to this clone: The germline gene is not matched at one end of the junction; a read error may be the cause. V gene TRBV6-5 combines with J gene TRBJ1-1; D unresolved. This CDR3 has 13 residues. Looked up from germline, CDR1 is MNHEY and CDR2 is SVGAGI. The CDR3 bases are TGTGCCAGCAGTCCAGCGGGGAACGCTGAAGCTTTCTTT. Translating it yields CASSPAGNAEAFF.

CDR3: CASSPVNAYEQYF. The CDR3, as DNA: TGTGCCAGCTCACCAGTAAACGCCTACGAGCAGTACTTC. This sequence joins TRBV18 and TRBJ2-7; no definite D call. The CDR3 is made up of 13 amino acids. Germline V gives CDR1 KGHSH, CDR2 LQKENI. V was clipped by 2 bases and J by 2 bases, with 7 bases between them.

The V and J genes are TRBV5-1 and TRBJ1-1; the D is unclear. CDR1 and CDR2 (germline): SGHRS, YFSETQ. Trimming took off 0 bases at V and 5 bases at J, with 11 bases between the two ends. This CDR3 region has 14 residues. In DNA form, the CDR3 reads TGCGCCAGCAGCTTGGAGTCGGAGAGGACTGAAGCTTTCTTT. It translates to CASSLESERTEAFF.

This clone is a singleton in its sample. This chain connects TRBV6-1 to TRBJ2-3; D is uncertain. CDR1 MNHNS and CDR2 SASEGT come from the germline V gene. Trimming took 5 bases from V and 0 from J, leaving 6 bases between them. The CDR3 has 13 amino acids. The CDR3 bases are TGTGCCAGCAGTCAAGTAAGCACAGATACGCAGTATTTT. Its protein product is CASSQVSTDTQYF.

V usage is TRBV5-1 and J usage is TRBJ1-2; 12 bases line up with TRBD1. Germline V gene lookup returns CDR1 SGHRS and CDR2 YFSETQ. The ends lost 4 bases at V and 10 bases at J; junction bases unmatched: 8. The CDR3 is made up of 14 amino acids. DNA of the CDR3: TGCGCCAGCAGCCAAGGGACAGGGGGCCTACTCTACACCTTC. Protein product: CASSQGTGGLLYTF.

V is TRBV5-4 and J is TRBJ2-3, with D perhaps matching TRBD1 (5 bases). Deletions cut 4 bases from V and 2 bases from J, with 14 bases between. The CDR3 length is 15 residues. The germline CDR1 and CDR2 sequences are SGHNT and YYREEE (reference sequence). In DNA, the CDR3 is TGTGCCAGCAGCACCCCGGACATATACACAGATACGCAGTATTTT. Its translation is CASSTPDIYTDTQYF. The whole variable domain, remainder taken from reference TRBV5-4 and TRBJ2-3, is ETGVTQSPTHLIKTRGQQVTLRCSSQSGHNTVSWYQQALGQGPQFIFQYYREEENGRGNFPPRFSGLQFPNYSSELNVNALELDDSALYLCASSTPDIYTDTQYFGPGTRLTVL.

The chain's CDR3 is CASSPPLRGQSQETQYF. CDR3 coding DNA: TGTGCCAGCTCACCACCCCTTCGTGGACAGAGCCAAGAGACCCAGTACTTC. The chain recombines TRBV18 with TRBJ2-5; a weak D match, TRBD1 (6 bases). The CDR3 runs 17 residues. CDR1 and CDR2 (germline): KGHSH, LQKENI. V shed 0 bases and J shed 1 base, with 15 bases lying between them.

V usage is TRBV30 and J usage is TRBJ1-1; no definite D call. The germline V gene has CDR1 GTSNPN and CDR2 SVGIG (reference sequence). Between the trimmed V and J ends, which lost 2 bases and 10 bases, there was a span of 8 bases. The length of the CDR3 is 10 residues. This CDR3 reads CAWSPPGAFF. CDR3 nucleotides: TGTGCCTGGAGTCCTCCTGGAGCTTTCTTT.

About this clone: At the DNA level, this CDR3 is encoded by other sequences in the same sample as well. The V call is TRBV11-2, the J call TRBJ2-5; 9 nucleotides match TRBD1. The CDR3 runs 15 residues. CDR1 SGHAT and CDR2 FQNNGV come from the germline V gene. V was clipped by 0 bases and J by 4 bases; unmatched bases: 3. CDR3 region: CASSLDGQGRETQYF. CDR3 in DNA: TGTGCCAGCAGCTTAGACGGACAGGGGAGAGAGACCCAGTACTTC. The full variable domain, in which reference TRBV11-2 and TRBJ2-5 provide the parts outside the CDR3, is EAGVAQSPRYKIIEKRQSVAFWCNPISGHATLYWYQQILGQGPKLLIQFQNNGVVDDSQLPKDRFSAERLKGVDSTLKIQPAKLEDSAVYLCASSLDGQGRETQYFGPGTRLLVL.

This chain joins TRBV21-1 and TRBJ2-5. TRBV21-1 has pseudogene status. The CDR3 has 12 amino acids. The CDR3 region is CASSKALLTQYF. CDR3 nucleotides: TGTGCCAGCAGCAAAGCGCTTCTGACCCAGTACTTC.

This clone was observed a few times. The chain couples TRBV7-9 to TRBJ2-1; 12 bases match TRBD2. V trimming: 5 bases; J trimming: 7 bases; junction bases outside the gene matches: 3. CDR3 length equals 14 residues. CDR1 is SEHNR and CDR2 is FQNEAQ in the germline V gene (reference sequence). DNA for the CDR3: TGTGCCAGCAGCCCTAGCGGGGGGGCTAATGAGCAGTTCTTC. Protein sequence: CASSPSGGANEQFF. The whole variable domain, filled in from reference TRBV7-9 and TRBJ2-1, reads DTGVSQNPRHKITKRGQNVTFRCDPISEHNRLYWYRQTLGQGPEFLTYFQNEAQLEKSRLLSDRFSAERPKGSFSTLEIQRTEQGDSAMYLCASSPSGGANEQFFGPGTRLTVL.

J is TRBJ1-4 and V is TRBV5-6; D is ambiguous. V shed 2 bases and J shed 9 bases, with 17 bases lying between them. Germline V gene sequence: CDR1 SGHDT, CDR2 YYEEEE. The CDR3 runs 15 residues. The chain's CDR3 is CASSLDGQERKKLFF. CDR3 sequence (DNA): TGTGCCAGCAGCTTAGACGGCCAGGAGAGGAAAAAACTGTTTTTT.

The CDR3 spells CAISGDRGGRSPLHF. Written as DNA, the CDR3 is TGTGCCATCAGTGGGGACAGGGGAGGTAGATCACCCCTCCACTTT. The V call is TRBV10-3, the J call TRBJ1-6, with 10 bases fitting TRBD1. The CDR3 is made up of 15 amino acids. Germline V gene sequence: CDR1 ENHRY, CDR2 SYGVKD. V dropped 4 bases and J dropped 10; count of bases not matched to a gene: 7.

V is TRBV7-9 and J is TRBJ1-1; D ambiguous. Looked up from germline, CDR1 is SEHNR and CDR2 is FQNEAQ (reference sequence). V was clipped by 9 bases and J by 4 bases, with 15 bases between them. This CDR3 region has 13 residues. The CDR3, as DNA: TGTGCCAGTACTAGCTACCCGGTCACTGAAGCTTTCTTT. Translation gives CASTSYPVTEAFF.

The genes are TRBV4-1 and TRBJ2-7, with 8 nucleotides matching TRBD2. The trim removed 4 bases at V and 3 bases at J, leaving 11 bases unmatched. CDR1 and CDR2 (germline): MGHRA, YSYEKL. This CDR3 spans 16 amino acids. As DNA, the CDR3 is TGCGCCAGCAGCCTGCAATTGACCGGGGGGGACTACGAGCAGTACTTC. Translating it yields CASSLQLTGGDYEQYF.

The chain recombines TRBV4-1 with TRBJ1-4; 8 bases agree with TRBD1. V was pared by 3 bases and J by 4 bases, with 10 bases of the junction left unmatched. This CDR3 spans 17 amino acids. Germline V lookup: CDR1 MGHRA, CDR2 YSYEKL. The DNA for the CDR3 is TGCGCCAGCAGCCAGGACAGGGTTGGAGGTATTAATGAAAAACTGTTTTTT. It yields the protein CASSQDRVGGINEKLFF.

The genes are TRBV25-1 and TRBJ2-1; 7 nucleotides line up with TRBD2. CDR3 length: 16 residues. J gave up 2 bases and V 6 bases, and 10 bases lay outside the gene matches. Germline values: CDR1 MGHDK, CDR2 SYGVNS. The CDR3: CASSPSVSGPYNEQFF. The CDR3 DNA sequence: TGTGCCAGCAGCCCCTCCGTTAGCGGGCCCTACAATGAGCAGTTCTTC. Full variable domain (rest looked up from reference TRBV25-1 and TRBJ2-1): EADIYQTPRYLVIGTGKKITLECSQTMGHDKMYWYQQDPGMELHLIHYSYGVNSTEKGDLSSESTVSRIRTEHFPLTLESARPSHTSQYLCASSPSVSGPYNEQFFGPGTRLTVL.

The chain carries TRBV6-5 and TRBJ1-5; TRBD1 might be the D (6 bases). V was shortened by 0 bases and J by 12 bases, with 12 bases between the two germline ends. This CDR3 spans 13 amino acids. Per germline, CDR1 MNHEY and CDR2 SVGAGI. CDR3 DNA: TGTGCCAGCAGTTACTCGCCAGGGGAGGGCCAGCATTTT. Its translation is CASSYSPGEGQHF.